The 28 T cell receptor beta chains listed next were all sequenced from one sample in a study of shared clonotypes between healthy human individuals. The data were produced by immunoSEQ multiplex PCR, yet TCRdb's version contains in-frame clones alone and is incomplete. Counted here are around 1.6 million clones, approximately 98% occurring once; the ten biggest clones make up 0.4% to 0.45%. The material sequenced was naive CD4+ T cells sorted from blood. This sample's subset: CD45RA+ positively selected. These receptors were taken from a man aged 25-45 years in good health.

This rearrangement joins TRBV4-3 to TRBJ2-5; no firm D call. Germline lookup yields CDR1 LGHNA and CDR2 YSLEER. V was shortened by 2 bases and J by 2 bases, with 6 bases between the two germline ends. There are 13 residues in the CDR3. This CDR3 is CASSQRIQETQYF. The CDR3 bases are TGCGCCAGCAGCCAAAGAATACAAGAGACCCAGTACTTC.

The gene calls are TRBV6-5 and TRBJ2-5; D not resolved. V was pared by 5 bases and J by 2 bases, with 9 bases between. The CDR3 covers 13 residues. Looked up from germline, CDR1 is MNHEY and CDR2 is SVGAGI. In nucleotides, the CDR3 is TGTGCCAGCAGTCAGCCAGTACAAGAGACCCAGTACTTC. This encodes CASSQPVQETQYF.

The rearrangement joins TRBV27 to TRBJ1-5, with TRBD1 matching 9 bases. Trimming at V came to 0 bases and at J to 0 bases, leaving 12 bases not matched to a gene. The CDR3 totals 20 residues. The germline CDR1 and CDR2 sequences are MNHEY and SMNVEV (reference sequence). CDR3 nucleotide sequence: TGTGCCAGCAGTTTATCCGCCCACCGGGACAGGGTGTATAGCAATCAGCCCCAGCATTTT. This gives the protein CASSLSAHRDRVYSNQPQHF.

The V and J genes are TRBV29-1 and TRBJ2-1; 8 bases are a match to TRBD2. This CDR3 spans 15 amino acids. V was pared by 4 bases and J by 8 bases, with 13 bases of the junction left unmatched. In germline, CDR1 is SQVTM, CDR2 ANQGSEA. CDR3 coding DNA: TGCAGCGTTGGCCGCCGAGCTAGCGGGCTCTATGAGCAGTTCTTC. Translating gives CSVGRRASGLYEQFF.

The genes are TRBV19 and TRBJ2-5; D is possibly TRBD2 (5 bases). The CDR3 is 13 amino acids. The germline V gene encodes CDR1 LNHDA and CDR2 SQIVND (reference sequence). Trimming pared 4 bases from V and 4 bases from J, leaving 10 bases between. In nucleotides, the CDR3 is TGTGCCAGTAGTACGGGGTCCGGAGAGACCCAGTACTTC. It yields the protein CASSTGSGETQYF. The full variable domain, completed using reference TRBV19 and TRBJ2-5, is DGGITQSPKYLFRKEGQNVTLSCEQNLNHDAMYWYRQDPGQGLRLIYYSQIVNDFQKGDIAEGYSVSREKKESFPLTVTSAQKNPTAFYLCASSTGSGETQYFGPGTRLLVL.

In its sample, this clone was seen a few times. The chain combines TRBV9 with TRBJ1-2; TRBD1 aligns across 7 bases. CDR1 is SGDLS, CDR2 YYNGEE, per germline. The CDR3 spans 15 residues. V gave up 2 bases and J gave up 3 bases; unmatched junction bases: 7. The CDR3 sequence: CASSVDRVEDYGYTF. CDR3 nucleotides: TGTGCCAGCAGCGTCGACAGGGTTGAAGACTATGGCTACACCTTC. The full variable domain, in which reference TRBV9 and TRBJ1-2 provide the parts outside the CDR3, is DSGVTQTPKHLITATGQRVTLRCSPRSGDLSVYWYQQSLDQGLQFLIQYYNGEERAKGNILERFSAQQFPDLHSELNLSSLELGDSALYFCASSVDRVEDYGYTFGSGTRLTVV.

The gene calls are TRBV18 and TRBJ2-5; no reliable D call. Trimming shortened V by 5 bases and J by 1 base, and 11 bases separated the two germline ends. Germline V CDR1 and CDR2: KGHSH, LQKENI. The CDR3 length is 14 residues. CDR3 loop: CASSVDGTQETQYF. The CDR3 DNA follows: TGTGCCAGCTCAGTGGACGGCACCCAAGAGACCCAGTACTTC.

CDR3: CAWSVSGTGELFF. The CDR3 DNA reads TGTGCCTGGAGTGTTAGCGGTACCGGGGAGCTGTTTTTT. This chain connects TRBV30 to TRBJ2-2, with D tentatively TRBD2 (6 bases). The length of the CDR3 is 13 residues. With 0 bases removed from V and 5 bases from J, the gap between germline ends came to 7 bases. The germline V gene encodes CDR1 GTSNPN and CDR2 SVGIG (reference sequence).

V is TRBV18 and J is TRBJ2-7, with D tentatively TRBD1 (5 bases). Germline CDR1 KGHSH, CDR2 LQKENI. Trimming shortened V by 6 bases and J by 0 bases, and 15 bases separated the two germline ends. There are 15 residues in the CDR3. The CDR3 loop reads CASSLDRPSSYEQYF. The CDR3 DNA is TGTGCCAGCTCTCTCGACAGACCCAGCTCCTACGAGCAGTACTTC.

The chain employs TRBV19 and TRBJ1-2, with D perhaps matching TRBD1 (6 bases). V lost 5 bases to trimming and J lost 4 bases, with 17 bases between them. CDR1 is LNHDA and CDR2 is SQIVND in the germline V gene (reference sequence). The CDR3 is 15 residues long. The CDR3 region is CASSSEGHRVYGYTF. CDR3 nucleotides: TGTGCCAGTAGTTCAGAGGGACACCGCGTCTATGGCTACACCTTC.

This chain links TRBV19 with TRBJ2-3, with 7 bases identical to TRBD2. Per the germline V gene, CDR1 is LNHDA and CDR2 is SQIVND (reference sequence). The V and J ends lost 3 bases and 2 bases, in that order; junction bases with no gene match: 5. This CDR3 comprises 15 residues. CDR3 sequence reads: CASSMGGRDTDTQYF. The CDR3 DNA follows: TGTGCCAGTAGTATGGGGGGGAGGGACACAGATACGCAGTATTTT.

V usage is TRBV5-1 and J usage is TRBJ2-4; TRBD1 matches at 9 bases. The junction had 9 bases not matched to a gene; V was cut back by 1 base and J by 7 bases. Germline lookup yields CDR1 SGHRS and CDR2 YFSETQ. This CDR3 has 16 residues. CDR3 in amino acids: CASSLTGTGPDNIQYF. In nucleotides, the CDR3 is TGCGCCAGCAGCTTGACCGGGACAGGGCCAGATAACATTCAGTACTTC.

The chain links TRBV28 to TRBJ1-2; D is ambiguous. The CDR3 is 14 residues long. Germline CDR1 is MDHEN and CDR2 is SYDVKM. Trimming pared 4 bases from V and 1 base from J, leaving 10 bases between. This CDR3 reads CASSSPGSNYGYTF. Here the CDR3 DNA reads TGTGCCAGCAGTTCCCCCGGGAGTAACTATGGCTACACCTTC.

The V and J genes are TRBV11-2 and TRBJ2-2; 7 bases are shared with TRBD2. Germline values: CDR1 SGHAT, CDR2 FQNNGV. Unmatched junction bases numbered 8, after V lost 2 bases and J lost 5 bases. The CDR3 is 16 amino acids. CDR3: CASSLFRGSRTGELFF. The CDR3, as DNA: TGTGCCAGCAGCTTATTCCGCGGGAGCCGAACCGGGGAGCTGTTTTTT.

The CDR3 nucleotides are TGTGCCAGCAGTTCCGGGGGAGGATCTGGAAACACCATATATTTT. This gives the protein CASSSGGGSGNTIYF. The rearrangement uses TRBV27 and TRBJ1-3; perhaps TRBD1 as D (5 bases). The V gene lost 4 bases and the J gene lost 1 base, with 11 bases spanning the gap. The CDR3 consists of 15 residues. The V gene's germline CDR1 is MNHEY and CDR2 SMNVEV (reference sequence).

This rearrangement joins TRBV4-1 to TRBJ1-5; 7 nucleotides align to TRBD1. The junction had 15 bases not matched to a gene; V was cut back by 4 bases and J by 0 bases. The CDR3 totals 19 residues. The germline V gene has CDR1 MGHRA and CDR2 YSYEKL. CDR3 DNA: TGCGCCAGCAGCCGCACAGAGCCGGGACAGATTTATAGCAATCAGCCCCAGCATTTT. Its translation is CASSRTEPGQIYSNQPQHF.

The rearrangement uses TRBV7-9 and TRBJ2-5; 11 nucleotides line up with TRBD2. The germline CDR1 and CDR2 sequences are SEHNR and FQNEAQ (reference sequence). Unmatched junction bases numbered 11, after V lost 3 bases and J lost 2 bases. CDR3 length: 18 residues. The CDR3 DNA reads TGTGCCAGCAGCTTGATCTTTAGGCCTAGCGGGGGGCAAGAGACCCAGTACTTC. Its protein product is CASSLIFRPSGGQETQYF. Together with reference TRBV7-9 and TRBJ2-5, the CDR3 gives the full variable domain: DTGVSQNPRHKITKRGQNVTFRCDPISEHNRLYWYRQTLGQGPEFLTYFQNEAQLEKSRLLSDRFSAERPKGSFSTLEIQRTEQGDSAMYLCASSLIFRPSGGQETQYFGPGTRLLVL.

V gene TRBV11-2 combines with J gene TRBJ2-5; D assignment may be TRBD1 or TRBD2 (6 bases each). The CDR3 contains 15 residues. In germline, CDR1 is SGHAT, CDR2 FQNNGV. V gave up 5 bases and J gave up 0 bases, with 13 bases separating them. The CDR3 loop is CASSRGGGYQETQYF. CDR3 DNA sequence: TGTGCCAGCAGCCGCGGAGGGGGGTACCAAGAGACCCAGTACTTC. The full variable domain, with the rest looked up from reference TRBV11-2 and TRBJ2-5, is EAGVAQSPRYKIIEKRQSVAFWCNPISGHATLYWYQQILGQGPKLLIQFQNNGVVDDSQLPKDRFSAERLKGVDSTLKIQPAKLEDSAVYLCASSRGGGYQETQYFGPGTRLLVL.

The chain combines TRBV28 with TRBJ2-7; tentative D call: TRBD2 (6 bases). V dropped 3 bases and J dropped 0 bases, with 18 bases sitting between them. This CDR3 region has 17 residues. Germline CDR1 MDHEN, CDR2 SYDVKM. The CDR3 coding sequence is TGTGCCAGCAGTTTCGGGTGGGAGGTCCCCCTCTCCTACGAGCAGTACTTC. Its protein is CASSFGWEVPLSYEQYF. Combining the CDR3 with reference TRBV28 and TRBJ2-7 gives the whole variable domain DVKVTQSSRYLVKRTGEKVFLECVQDMDHENMFWYRQDPGLGLRLIYFSYDVKMKEKGDIPEGYSVSREKKERFSLILESASTNQTSMYLCASSFGWEVPLSYEQYFGPGTRLTVT.

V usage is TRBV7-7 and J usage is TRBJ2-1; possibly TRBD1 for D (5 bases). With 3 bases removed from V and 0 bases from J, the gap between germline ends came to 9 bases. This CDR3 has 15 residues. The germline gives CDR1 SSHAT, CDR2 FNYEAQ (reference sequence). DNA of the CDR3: TGTGCCAGCAGCTTTCAGGGTAGCTCCTACAATGAGCAGTTCTTC. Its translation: CASSFQGSSYNEQFF. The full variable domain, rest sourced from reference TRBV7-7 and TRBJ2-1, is GAGVSQSPRYKVTKRGQDVTLRCDPISSHATLYWYQQALGQGPEFLTYFNYEAQPDKSGLPSDRFSAERPEGSISTLTIQRTEQRDSAMYRCASSFQGSSYNEQFFGPGTRLTVL.

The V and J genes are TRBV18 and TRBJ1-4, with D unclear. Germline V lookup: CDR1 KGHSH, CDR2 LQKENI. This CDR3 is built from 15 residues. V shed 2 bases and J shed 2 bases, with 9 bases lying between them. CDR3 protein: CASSPSGRTNEKLFF. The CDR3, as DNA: TGTGCCAGCTCACCATCGGGCAGGACTAATGAAAAACTGTTTTTT.

CDR3 sequence: CASSVYGTGGGDEQFF. The CDR3 coding sequence is TGTGCCAGCAGCGTCTACGGGACAGGGGGCGGCGATGAGCAGTTCTTC. The chain is built from TRBV9 and TRBJ2-1, with 12 bases identical to TRBD1. The CDR3 contains 16 residues. The V segment lost 2 bases and the J segment 8 bases; nucleotides outside the gene matches: 8. In germline, CDR1 is SGDLS, CDR2 YYNGEE.

The DNA for the CDR3 is TGTGCCAGCAGCCCCCGACGTTCCCTAGCGGGAGGGGAGACCCAGTACTTC. Protein product: CASSPRRSLAGGETQYF. This chain joins TRBV14 and TRBJ2-5; 12 bases fit TRBD2. The germline V gene encodes CDR1 SGHDN and CDR2 FVKESK. V lost 4 bases to trimming and J lost 5 bases; unmatched junction nucleotides: 11. The CDR3 has 17 amino acids.

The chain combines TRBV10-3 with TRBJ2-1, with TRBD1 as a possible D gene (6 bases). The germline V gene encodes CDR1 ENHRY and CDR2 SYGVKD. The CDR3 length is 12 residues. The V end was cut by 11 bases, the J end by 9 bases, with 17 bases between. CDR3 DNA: TGTGCCGCTGGGACAACAGCCTTTGAGCAGTTCTTC. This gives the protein CAAGTTAFEQFF.

The CDR3 loop reads CASSLVGLGNIQYF. CDR3 nucleotides: TGTGCCAGCAGCTTAGTAGGGCTCGGAAACATTCAGTACTTC. J is TRBJ2-4 and V is TRBV13, with D unresolved. V was clipped by 1 base and J by 6 bases, with 10 bases between them. This CDR3 region has 14 residues. CDR1 is PRHDT, CDR2 FYEKMQ, per germline (reference sequence).

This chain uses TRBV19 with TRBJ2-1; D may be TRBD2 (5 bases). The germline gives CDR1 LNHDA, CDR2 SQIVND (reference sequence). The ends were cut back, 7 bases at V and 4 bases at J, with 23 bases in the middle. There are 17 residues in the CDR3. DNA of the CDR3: TGTGCCAGTATAGACACCATAAGGGCCGGGATTTACAATGAGCAGTTCTTC. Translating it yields CASIDTIRAGIYNEQFF.

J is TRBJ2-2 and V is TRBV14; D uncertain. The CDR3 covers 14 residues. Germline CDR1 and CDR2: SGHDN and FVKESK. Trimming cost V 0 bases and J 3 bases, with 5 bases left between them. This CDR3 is CASSQDLDTGELFF. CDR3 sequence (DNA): TGTGCCAGCAGCCAAGATCTGGACACCGGGGAGCTGTTTTTT.

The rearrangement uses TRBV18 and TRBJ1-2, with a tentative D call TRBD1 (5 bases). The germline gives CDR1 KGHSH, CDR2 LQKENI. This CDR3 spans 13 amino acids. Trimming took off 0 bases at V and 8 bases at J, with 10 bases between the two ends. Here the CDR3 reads CASSPPLEGGYTF. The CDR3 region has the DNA TGTGCCAGCTCACCACCTTTGGAGGGGGGCTACACCTTC.